These T cell receptor beta chains were read from a single sample in a study of Ad26.COV2.S vaccination and SARS-CoV-2 variants. TCRdb's table, derived via immunoSEQ multiplex PCR, lists solely in-frame clones and lacks some. Seen here are about 680,000 clones, approximately 88% observed once, and the top ten hold approximately 1.5%. Sample: peripheral blood, taken in a trial of Ad26.COV2.S vaccine versus placebo. These receptors were taken from a person between 18 and 65 years old who received the Ad26.COV2.S COVID-19 vaccine or a placebo. CDR3s include the opening cysteine and the closing phenylalanine or tryptophan. The order of the fields is J gene, V gene, D gene, clone size, CDR3 DNA, CDR3 protein. D genes are given only for firm matches. Expanded clones are given a class, and other clones once, few, many or no size at all.

TRBJ2-1 TRBV29-1 TRBD1 NA TGCAGCGTTGTGGGACAGTCCTACAATGAGCAGTTCTTC CSVVGQSYNEQFF
TRBJ1-6 TRBV24-1 NA NA TGTGCCACCAGGTCCGCCGGTCGGGGCAATTCACCCCTCCACTTT CATRSAGRGNSPLHF
TRBJ1-2 TRBV7-6 NA NA TGTGCCAGCAGCTTAGAACCCGTAGGGGGTGGCTACACCTTC CASSLEPVGGGYTF
TRBJ2-7 TRBV5-1 NA NA TGCGCCAGCAGCTTGAACGACTATCCCTACGAGCAGTACTTC CASSLNDYPYEQYF
TRBJ1-3 TRBV7-2 NA NA TGTGCCAGCAGCTTATTCCCGACAGTTGGAAACACCATATATTTT CASSLFPTVGNTIYF
TRBJ2-7 TRBV30 NA NA TGTGCCTGGAGTGTTGGGGGTTTAGGGGTCCAGCAGTACTTC CAWSVGGLGVQQYF
TRBJ2-4 TRBV12-2 NA NA TGTGCAAGTCGCTTAGCAAGCTCTGGGGGGAAGGACAAAAACATTCAGTACTTC CASRLASSGGKDKNIQYF
TRBJ2-7 TRBV19 TRBD1 NA TGTGCCACAACACCCAGGGACAGGGCCTACGAGCAGTACTTC CATTPRDRAYEQYF
TRBJ2-7 TRBV15 NA NA TGTGCCACCAGCAGAGATCTGACAGGCTCCTACGAGCAGTACTTC CATSRDLTGSYEQYF
TRBJ2-2 TRBV19 NA NA TGTGCCAGTAGTACGGGACCAGCCGGGGAGCTGTTTTTT CASSTGPAGELFF
TRBJ2-1 TRBV5-1 TRBD2 NA TGCGCCAGCAGCTTGTCTTCTAGCGGGTCGCCCTACAATGAGCAGTTCTTC CASSLSSSGSPYNEQFF
TRBJ2-3 TRBV7-9 NA NA TGTGCCAGCAGCTCTTACATTACGCAGTATTTT CASSSYITQYF
TRBJ2-2 TRBV19 TRBD2 NA TGTGCCAGTAGGGGACTAGCGGGGGGCGCGGACACCGGGGAGCTGTTTTTT CASRGLAGGADTGELFF
TRBJ2-3 TRBV21-1 NA NA TGTGCCAGCAGCCGGTTGACTTTCCCTAGCACAGATACGCAGTATTTT CASSRLTFPSTDTQYF
TRBJ1-5 TRBV30 NA few TGTGCCTGGAGTCGCGACAATCTAAATCAGCCCCAGCATTTT CAWSRDNLNQPQHF
TRBJ2-1 TRBV18 NA NA TGTGCCAGCTCACCAACAGTGAATGAGCAGTTCTTC CASSPTVNEQFF
TRBJ2-1 TRBV6-2/TRBV6-3 NA NA TGTGCCAGCAGTCCCTTTCTTAGATTGCAGTTCTTC CASSPFLRLQFF
TRBJ2-5 TRBV19 TRBD1 NA TGTGCCAGTAGTACCCTGACAGGGCGCGAGACCCAGTACTTC CASSTLTGRETQYF
TRBJ1-4 TRBV27 NA medium-sized TGTGCCAGCAGAAGGGCCGGGACTAATGAAAAACTGTTTTTT CASRRAGTNEKLFF
TRBJ1-1 TRBV5-5 NA NA TGTGCCAGCAGCTTGGGGATGAACACTGAAGCTTTCTTT CASSLGMNTEAFF
TRBJ1-1 TRBV5-1 TRBD1 NA TGCGCCAGCAGCTTACAGGGGACGGGTGCGTATGAAGCTTTCTTT CASSLQGTGAYEAFF
TRBJ2-5 TRBV20-1 NA NA TGCAGTGCTAGTACCCACTGGGGGGAACAAGAGACCCAGTACTTC CSASTHWGEQETQYF
TRBJ2-7 TRBV5-5 TRBD1 NA TGTGCCAGCAGCTCCGGGACAGGCGCCTACGAGCAGTACTTC CASSSGTGAYEQYF
TRBJ2-5 TRBV12-3/TRBV12-4 TRBD2 NA TGTGCCAGCAGTTTTAGCGGGGAGACCCAGTACTTC CASSFSGETQYF
TRBJ2-7 TRBV6-7 NA NA TGTGCCAGCACCCCCTGGTGGACAGCTAACCACGAGCAGTACTTC CASTPWWTANHEQYF
TRBJ1-2 TRBV6-5 NA NA TGTGCCAGCAGTTACTCACCAGACAATAACTATGGCTACACCTTC CASSYSPDNNYGYTF
TRBJ1-2 TRBV19 NA NA TGTGCCAGTAGTCCCAGGGGTTCGCACTATGGCTACACCTTC CASSPRGSHYGYTF
TRBJ1-1 TRBV27 TRBD1 NA TGTGCCAGCAGTTCTTTCGGAGGGACAGGGGGCGTGAACACTGAAGCTTTCTTT CASSSFGGTGGVNTEAFF
TRBJ1-5 TRBV10-3 TRBD1 NA TGTGCCATCAGTGAAGGGGGCGCCCTCAATCAGCCCCAGCATTTT CAISEGGALNQPQHF
TRBJ2-5 TRBV5-4 TRBD1 NA TGTGCCAGCAGCAGGACAGGGCAAGAGACCCAGTACTTC CASSRTGQETQYF
TRBJ1-2 TRBV12-3/TRBV12-4 NA NA TGTGCCAGCAGTTTAGGATACGGCTACACCTTC CASSLGYGYTF
TRBJ1-1 TRBV11-1 NA NA TGTGCCAGCAGCTCGGGACCGTTGAACACTGAAGCTTTCTTT CASSSGPLNTEAFF
TRBJ1-2 TRBV6-5 TRBD1 once TGTGCCAGCAGTTACTCGACAGGGGGCGGCTACACCTTC CASSYSTGGGYTF
TRBJ1-1 TRBV4-1 NA NA TGCGCCAGCAGCCAAGTGTCCGGGTATGTTGAAGCTTTCTTT CASSQVSGYVEAFF
TRBJ1-2 TRBV7-2 NA NA TGTGCCAGCAGCTCCCTCTCCGGGACCGCTATCTCGGGTGGCTACACCTTC CASSSLSGTAISGGYTF
TRBJ2-5 TRBV6-2/TRBV6-3 NA NA TGTGCCAGCAGTAGACCCTACCTGTCGGGACTGGAAGAGACCCAGTACTTC CASSRPYLSGLEETQYF
TRBJ2-7 TRBV6-5 NA NA TGTGCCAGCAGTTACTCGGCCCAGGACTCCTACGAGCAGTACTTC CASSYSAQDSYEQYF
TRBJ2-7 TRBV4-3 NA NA TGCGCCAGCAGCCAAGAGGATGGGATCCAGTACGAGCAGTACTTC CASSQEDGIQYEQYF
TRBJ2-1 TRBV7-7 NA NA TGTGCCAGCAGCCCTACAGATCGCGCCTACAATGAGCAGTTCTTC CASSPTDRAYNEQFF
TRBJ1-1 TRBV9 NA NA TGTGCCAGCAGCGCAACAGGGAGCGGGAACACTGAAGCTTTCTTT CASSATGSGNTEAFF
TRBJ1-6 TRBV3-1/TRBV3-2 TRBD1 few TGTGCCAGCAGCCGACCCCCCGGACAGGGGAGTTCACCCCTCCACTTT CASSRPPGQGSSPLHF
TRBJ2-7 TRBV11-2 TRBD1 NA TGTGCCAGCAGCTTCCCGGGACAGTCCTACGAGCAGTACTTC CASSFPGQSYEQYF
TRBJ2-1 TRBV19 TRBD2 NA TGTGCCAGTAGTATCAAGCGGGGCTCCTACAATGAGCAGTTCTTC CASSIKRGSYNEQFF
TRBJ2-7 TRBV19 TRBD2 NA TGTGCCAGTAGTACCGCTGGGCGGGGGGCCTCTTACGAGCAGTACTTC CASSTAGRGASYEQYF
TRBJ2-7 TRBV11-2 NA NA TGTGCCAGCAGCTGGTCCTACGAGCAGTACTTC CASSWSYEQYF
TRBJ2-1 TRBV5-6 NA once TGTGCCAGCTCTAACAGGGCGGGTGAGCAGTTCTTC CASSNRAGEQFF
TRBJ2-7 TRBV12-5 NA NA TGTGCTAGTGGTTTGGGTCTAGGACCCTACGAGCAGTACTTC CASGLGLGPYEQYF
TRBJ1-1 TRBV18 TRBD1 NA TGTGCCAGCTCACGCGGGACAGGGCGCGGGGGGACTGAAGCTTTCTTT CASSRGTGRGGTEAFF
TRBJ2-7 TRBV27 NA NA TGTGCCAGCACCTTCAAGGGGTCTAGCCTAGCCTACTACGAGCAGTACTTC CASTFKGSSLAYYEQYF
TRBJ1-2 TRBV27 NA NA TGTGCCAGCAGTTTTAGGGAAGGCTATGGCTACACCTTC CASSFREGYGYTF
TRBJ2-7 TRBV7-2 TRBD1 NA TGTGCCAGCAACTCCAGATCGACAGGGGGTGAGCAGTACTTC CASNSRSTGGEQYF
TRBJ1-4 TRBV2 NA NA TGTGCCAGCAGTGATGGCCAGGTTAATGAAAAACTGTTTTTT CASSDGQVNEKLFF
TRBJ1-5 TRBV5-3 NA once TGTGCCAGAAGCATTGGGCCCCCCCCGGGCAATCAGCCCCAGCATTTT CARSIGPPPGNQPQHF
TRBJ1-1 TRBV10-3 TRBD1 NA TGTGCCATCAGTGGAGGAGGGGGCGGTCATACTGAAGCTTTCTTT CAISGGGGGHTEAFF
TRBJ1-1 TRBV12-3/TRBV12-4 NA NA TGTGCCAGCAGTTTAAAGGCCGGGGTCGAAGCTTTCTTT CASSLKAGVEAFF
TRBJ1-5 TRBV4-3 TRBD1 few TGCGCCAGCAGCCAAGATTGGCCCCCTGACAGGGCGAATCAGCCCCAGCATTTT CASSQDWPPDRANQPQHF
TRBJ1-4 TRBV30 NA NA TGTGCCTGGAGTTCCCTGGGGTGGACTAATGAAAAACTGTTTTTT CAWSSLGWTNEKLFF
TRBJ1-1 TRBV6-5 TRBD1 NA TGTGCCAGCAGGCTGCAGGGGGTAGGGTTCACTGAAGCTTTCTTT CASRLQGVGFTEAFF
TRBJ2-5 TRBV3-1/TRBV3-2 TRBD1 NA TGTGCCAGCAGCCACCGACAGGGGAAGGAGACCCAGTACTTC CASSHRQGKETQYF